Listed below are T cell receptor beta chains from one sample, sequenced in a study of OX40 agonist ivuxolimab in advanced cancers. Produced via immunoSEQ multiplex PCR; TCRdb's table is partial and in-frame only. This repertoire shows approximately 74,000 clones, roughly 90% found once; its top ten account for 0.3%. This material consisted of CD4+ or CD8+ T cells sorted from blood, taken in a trial of the OX40 agonist ivuxolimab. The receptors here all came from an adult with an advanced solid tumor such as melanoma, head and neck, liver or kidney cancer. The CDR3 runs from the conserved cysteine through the conserved F or W. Fields, in order: clone size, D gene, J gene, V gene, CDR3 DNA, CDR3 protein. A D gene is named only where the DNA matches it firmly. The listing skips clone size in some rows; elsewhere it reads once, few, many or a size class.

>NA|NA|TRBJ2-5|TRBV5-4
TGTGCCAGCAGCAGGGGGGCTGGAGGGCGGGAGACCCAGTACTTC
CASSRGAGGRETQYF
>NA|NA|TRBJ2-5|TRBV19
TGTGCCAGTAGTATAGTGGGGGATCCTCGGCCAGAGACCCAGTACTTC
CASSIVGDPRPETQYF
>NA|NA|TRBJ1-1|TRBV2
TGTGCCAGCAATCGCGATAGGGGGAACACTGAAGCTTTCTTT
CASNRDRGNTEAFF
>NA|NA|TRBJ1-2|TRBV5-1
TGCGCCAGCAGCCAAAATTCCCAGGGCGGCTATGGCTACACCTTC
CASSQNSQGGYGYTF
>NA|NA|TRBJ2-7|TRBV9
TGTGCCAGCAGCGTAGCGACAGGGACTTACGAGCAGTACTTC
CASSVATGTYEQYF
>NA|NA|TRBJ1-3|TRBV7-9
TGTGCCAGCGAAGGAAACACCATATATTTT
CASEGNTIYF
>NA|NA|TRBJ2-7|TRBV6-6
TGTGCCAGCAGTTACCGCCAAGGGACATACTACGAGCAGTACTTC
CASSYRQGTYYEQYF
>once|NA|TRBJ1-3|TRBV4-2
TGTGCCAGCAGCCAAGAGACGGCCACGCGGGACACCATATATTTT
CASSQETATRDTIYF
>NA|NA|TRBJ1-6|TRBV7-3
TGTGCCAGCAGCTTAACGGACAGCGATTCACCCCTCCACTTT
CASSLTDSDSPLHF
>NA|NA|TRBJ1-2|TRBV30
TGTGCCTGGAGTACAGGGAGCTATGGCTACACCTTC
CAWSTGSYGYTF
>NA|NA|TRBJ1-3|TRBV7-2
TGTGCCAGCAGCCCTGGGACGGTGGGAAACACCATATATTTT
CASSPGTVGNTIYF
>NA|NA|TRBJ2-7|TRBV13
TGTGCCAGCAGCCGCAGGGAGGTATCCTACGAGCAGTACTTC
CASSRREVSYEQYF
>NA|TRBD1|TRBJ2-7|TRBV6-1
TGTGCCAGCAGTGAAGCCTTCCCGGGACAGGGGGCCTACGAGCAGTACTTC
CASSEAFPGQGAYEQYF
>once|NA|TRBJ1-3|TRBV2
TGTGCCAGCAGTGAGAGGGCGGGGGCAGCAGGAAACACCATATATTTT
CASSERAGAAGNTIYF
>few|NA|TRBJ2-1|TRBV10-3
TGTGCCATCAGTATAGCGGACATGTCCTACAATGAGCAGTTCTTC
CAISIADMSYNEQFF
>NA|TRBD2|TRBJ2-5|TRBV19
TGTGCCAGTTCTTGGCGGGAGGGAGAGACCCAGTACTTC
CASSWREGETQYF
>NA|NA|TRBJ2-1|TRBV7-6
TGTGCCAGCAGCTTAGTAGCCAGCTACAATGAGCAGTTCTTC
CASSLVASYNEQFF
>NA|NA|TRBJ2-2|TRBV29-1
TGCAGCGTCATACATGAAGCCCGAACGAACACCGGGGAGCTGTTTTTT
CSVIHEARTNTGELFF
>NA|TRBD1|TRBJ1-2|TRBV28
TGTGCCAGCAGTCCCGGGACAGGGGGGAGGTATGGCTACACCTTC
CASSPGTGGRYGYTF
>NA|NA|TRBJ2-7|TRBV29-1
TGCAGCGTTTGGGAGGCCTACGAGCAGTACTTC
CSVWEAYEQYF
>NA|NA|TRBJ2-7|TRBV5-4
TGTGCCAGCAGCTTAAGGGAGACCTACGAGCAGTACTTC
CASSLRETYEQYF
>NA|NA|TRBJ2-7|TRBV27
TGTGCCAGCAGGCGCCCGGGACTGGCCTACGAGCAGTACTTC
CASRRPGLAYEQYF